The sequence of this TCR beta chain was determined in a study of glioma-infiltrating T cells after dendritic cell vaccination. The CDR3 contains 17 residues. From germline, CDR1 is MDHEN and CDR2 SYDVKM. V shed 3 bases and J shed 10 bases, with 27 bases lying between them. As for time point: after dendritic cell vaccination, including at tumor progression/relapse. The repertoire was sequenced with immunoSEQ multiplex PCR; TCRdb's copy has only in-frame clones and lacks some. The table includes roughly 100,000 clones, around 87% detected once. This rearrangement joins TRBV28 to TRBJ1-2; possible D gene TRBD1, 6 bases. The source is a human donor with glioblastoma. The sample here was blood, taken after dendritic cell vaccination. The CDR3 bases are TGTGCCAGCAGTTTCCCACTTACCAGACAGGTCGTATTTGACTACACCTTC. Translation gives CASSFPLTRQVVFDYTF.